These 9 T cell receptor beta chains share one sample of origin, sequenced in a study of response to subunit inactivated influenza vaccine listed by TCRdb under 2018. Library construction relied on RT-PCR. The reads were generated on an Illumina HiSeq 2500. Starting from the raw public reads, TCRdb applied fastp trimming at Q25, assembled clones with MiXCR and retained in-frame beta chains. Each record represents a unique CDR3 protein, reported with the most common genes and DNA among its rows. The sample table holds about 170,000 distinct CDR3 sequences, of which 12% were seen once. The leading ten clones occupy about 29% of the sample. This sample was shared with a second study, whose subject was T cells expressing NK-cell markers. As the second paper documents: The TCR beta cDNA libraries were made using 5'RACE template switching, a step that added both a universal primer site and unique molecular identifiers.

Material: CD8+ T cells sorted from PBMCs, obtained roughly 12 days after vaccination. The receptor source for this set is a man in his forties or fifties who received an inactivated influenza vaccine. Donor details come from another sample of the same person, matched by shared clones.

The chain recombines TRBV29-1 with TRBJ2-5; TRBD2 matches at 11 bases. This CDR3 is 14 amino acids long. Germline V gene sequence: CDR1 SQVTM, CDR2 ANQGSEA. V trimming: 4 bases; J trimming: 4 bases; junction bases outside the gene matches: 5. CDR3 residues: CSVGGLAGGETQYF. CDR3 DNA: TGCAGCGTTGGAGGTCTAGCGGGAGGAGAGACCCAGTACTTC.

The chain employs TRBV6-2 or TRBV6-3 and TRBJ2-3, with D perhaps being TRBD1 or TRBD2 (6 bases each). The V and J ends lost 0 bases and 4 bases respectively, with 11 bases between them. Germline-derived CDR1 and CDR2 are MNHEY and SVGEGT. The CDR3 is 15 amino acids. CDR3 in DNA: TGTGCCAGCAGTTACTCATTAGGGGGGCCAGATACGCAGTATTTT. This gives the protein CASSYSLGGPDTQYF.

The table lists this clonotype with a few counts. CDR3 in DNA: TGTGCCATCAGTGAGTCCCGCGGGACAGGCTACTACGAGCAGTACTTC. This gives the protein CAISESRGTGYYEQYF. The rearrangement links TRBV10-3 to TRBJ2-7, with TRBD1 identical over 8 bases. Per the germline V gene, CDR1 is ENHRY and CDR2 is SYGVKD. Losses at the gene ends were 0 bases for V and 3 bases for J; bases not matched to a gene: 7. The CDR3 has 16 residues.

This clonotype was detected a few times. This chain uses TRBV7-6 with TRBJ2-7; the D call may be TRBD1 or TRBD2 (6 bases each). The CDR3 is made up of 16 amino acids. The V end was cut by 1 base, the J end by 2 bases, with 15 bases between. The germline V gene encodes CDR1 SGHVS and CDR2 FNYEAQ. The CDR3 here is CASSLEPSGGAYEQYF. DNA of the CDR3: TGTGCCAGCAGCTTAGAGCCTTCCGGGGGCGCCTACGAGCAGTACTTC. Drawing the rest from reference TRBV7-6 and TRBJ2-7, the complete variable domain is GAGVSQSPRYKVTKRGQDVALRCDPISGHVSLYWYRQALGQGPEFLTYFNYEAQQDKSGLPNDRFSAERPEGSISTLTIQRTEQRDSAMYRCASSLEPSGGAYEQYFGPGTRLTVT.

The V gene is TRBV20-1, the J gene TRBJ2-5, with no clear D. The CDR3 length is 14 residues. Trimming cost V 5 bases and J 3 bases, with 16 bases left between them. CDR1 and CDR2 from the germline V gene are DFQATT and SNEGSKA (reference sequence). CDR3 amino acids: CSASRTQAKETQYF. As DNA, the CDR3 is TGCAGTGCTTCAAGGACGCAAGCAAAAGAGACCCAGTACTTC.

V usage is TRBV28 and J usage is TRBJ2-7, with 8 bases lining up with TRBD2. Germline CDR1 and CDR2: MDHEN and SYDVKM. There are 13 residues in the CDR3. Germline trimming cut 11 bases from V and 3 bases from J; bases unmatched to any gene: 9. CDR3 sequence (DNA): TGTGCCTGCGAACCTAGCGGGTACTACGAGCAGTACTTC. It encodes CACEPSGYYEQYF. Full variable domain (missing parts from reference TRBV28 and TRBJ2-7): DVKVTQSSRYLVKRTGEKVFLECVQDMDHENMFWYRQDPGLGLRLIYFSYDVKMKEKGDIPEGYSVSREKKERFSLILESASTNQTSMYLCACEPSGYYEQYFGPGTRLTVT.

Points on this clonotype: A much larger clone is a single base away; this may be a read error. The chain has TRBV11-1 and TRBJ2-7; no firm D call. The CDR3 totals 12 residues. Germline CDR1 and CDR2: SGHAT and FQDESV (reference sequence). V lost 0 bases to trimming and J lost 2 bases, with 2 bases between them. CDR3 protein: CASSLATYEQYF. CDR3 nucleotides: TGTGCCAGCAGCTTAGCAACCTACGAGCAGTACTTC.

This clonotype was recorded a few times. The chain combines TRBV20-1 with TRBJ2-3, with D unresolved. CDR1 and CDR2 from the germline V gene are DFQATT and SNEGSKA (reference sequence). The V end was cut by 6 bases, the J end by 0 bases, with 10 bases between. The CDR3 is 13 amino acids. The CDR3 nucleotides are TGCAGTGCCCCCATTGGGAGCACAGATACGCAGTATTTT. Translating gives CSAPIGSTDTQYF.

The chain is built from TRBV30 and TRBJ2-1, with 8 nucleotides matching TRBD2. Germline loops: CDR1 GTSNPN, CDR2 SVGIG (reference sequence). The CDR3 is 14 amino acids. Losses at the gene ends were 0 bases for V and 10 bases for J; bases not matched to a gene: 8. The DNA for the CDR3 is TGTGCCTGGAGTGTGGGGGCTCCGGGAGGGGAGCAGTTCTTC. Protein product: CAWSVGAPGGEQFF.